This T cell receptor beta chain was sequenced in a study of regulatory T cells in long-lasting Graves disease. This CDR3 is built from 14 residues. Germline lookup yields CDR1 MDHEN and CDR2 SYDVKM. V was pared by 8 bases and J by 2 bases, with 13 bases between. Arm-PCR of CDR3 regions and iRepertoire HTBI primers were used to build TCR beta libraries. TCRdb recomputed calls from the multiplex PCR reads with MiXCR, one row per CDR3 protein. This sample has a few hundred thousand distinct CDR3 sequences, with about a quarter found just once. Time point of the sample: persistent/refractory GD, antithyroid drugs over 5 years with positive TRAb. Isolated PBMC RNA provided the starting material for the TCR library. Regarding the study as a whole: Persistent disease was characterized by preferential usage of TRBV28, TRBJ1-2 and TRBJ2-5.

This clonotype is a singleton in its sample. Antigen specificity is unknown. The sequence derives from a female donor with Graves disease. This chain uses TRBV28 with TRBJ2-1, with D perhaps TRBD2 (5 bases). The input for sequencing was peripheral blood mononuclear cells (PBMCs), taken when the disease was refractory, from a patient treated with antithyroid drugs. The CDR3 protein is CASEPSGTYNEQFF. The CDR3 DNA follows: TGTGCCAGCGAACCAAGCGGAACCTACAATGAGCAGTTCTTC.